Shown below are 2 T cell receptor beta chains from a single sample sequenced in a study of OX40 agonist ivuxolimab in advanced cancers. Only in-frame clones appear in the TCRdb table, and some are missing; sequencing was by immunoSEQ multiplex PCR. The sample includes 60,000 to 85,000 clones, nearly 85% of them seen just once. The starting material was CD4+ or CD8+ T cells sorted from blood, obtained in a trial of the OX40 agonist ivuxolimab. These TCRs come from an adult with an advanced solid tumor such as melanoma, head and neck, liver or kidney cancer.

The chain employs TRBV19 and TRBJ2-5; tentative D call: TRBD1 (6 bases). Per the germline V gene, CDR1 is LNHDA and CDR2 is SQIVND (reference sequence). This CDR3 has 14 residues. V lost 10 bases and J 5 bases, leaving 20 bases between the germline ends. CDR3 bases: TGTGCCACCCAAGCCGGGACAAGAAGGGAGACCCAGTACTTC. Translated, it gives CATQAGTRRETQYF.

This chain's CDR3 is CASSGGSGTGHYEQYF. In DNA form, the CDR3 reads TGTGCCAGCAGCGGGGGCTCCGGGACAGGACACTACGAGCAGTACTTC. The V call is TRBV9, the J call TRBJ2-7, with 8 bases aligning to TRBD1. The CDR3 has 16 amino acids. With 3 bases clipped from V and 3 bases from J, the junction kept 11 bases outside the gene matches. Germline V CDR1 and CDR2: SGDLS, YYNGEE.